The 26 T cell receptor beta chains in this list originate from one sample, sequenced in a study of blood T cell repertoires in COVID-19. Here immunoSEQ multiplex PCR was the method, and the copy in TCRdb shows in-frame clones only, minus some. The sample has tens of thousands of clones; 75% to 85% are singletons. Material for sequencing was peripheral blood. Receptors were obtained from a human donor in a cohort sampled during active COVID-19.

The V call is TRBV10-1, the J call TRBJ2-3; 9 positions match TRBD2. The length of the CDR3 is 15 residues. CDR1 is WNHNN, CDR2 SYGVQD, per germline (reference sequence). Trimming cost V 4 bases and J 2 bases; bases outside gene matches: 4. This CDR3 is CASSVGLADTDTQYF. DNA for the CDR3: TGCGCCAGCAGTGTGGGACTAGCCGACACAGATACGCAGTATTTT.

This clone was observed a few times. The chain carries TRBV19 and TRBJ1-3; perhaps TRBD1 as D (5 bases). The CDR3 runs to 17 residues. Trimming left V 6 bases short and J 0 bases short, with 18 bases between. Germline CDR1 and CDR2: LNHDA and SQIVND (reference sequence). The CDR3 sequence is CASRPVPDSTSGNTIYF. The CDR3 region has the DNA TGTGCCAGTAGGCCCGTCCCTGACAGCACCTCTGGAAACACCATATATTTT.

The chain is built from TRBV11-2 and TRBJ1-5, with 7 bases identical to TRBD1. The germline CDR1 and CDR2 sequences are SGHAT and FQNNGV. Trimming removed 4 bases from V and 5 bases from J; junction bases left unmatched: 2. This CDR3 spans 13 amino acids. The CDR3 DNA follows: TGTGCCAGCAGCTCCGGGACAGATCAGCCCCAGCATTTT. Its protein is CASSSGTDQPQHF.

The gene calls are TRBV29-1 and TRBJ2-5, with D perhaps matching TRBD2 (5 bases). The CDR3 contains 13 residues. Per the germline V gene, CDR1 is SQVTM and CDR2 is ANQGSEA. The germline V and J ends were trimmed by 4 bases and 5 bases, with 14 bases remaining between them. Here the CDR3 reads CSVVGLAGETQYF. CDR3 DNA sequence: TGCAGCGTTGTTGGGCTAGCCGGGGAGACCCAGTACTTC. The whole variable domain, filled in from reference TRBV29-1 and TRBJ2-5, reads SAVISQKPSRDICQRGTSLTIQCQVDSQVTMMFWYRQQPGQSLTLIATANQGSEATYESGFVIDKFPISRPNLTFSTLTVSNMSPEDSSIYLCSVVGLAGETQYFGPGTRLLVL.

The gene calls are TRBV5-4 and TRBJ1-2, with unresolved D. The CDR3 sequence is 14 residues long. Germline CDR1 reads SGHNT; CDR2 reads YYREEE (reference sequence). V was clipped by 4 bases and J by 4 bases, with 14 bases between them. CDR3 sequence reads: CASSPSRGFYGYTF. In nucleotides, the CDR3 is TGTGCCAGCAGCCCGTCCCGAGGCTTCTATGGCTACACCTTC.

This chain joins TRBV11-3 and TRBJ2-5; D possibly corresponds to TRBD2 (6 bases). The CDR3 spans 16 residues. CDR1 is SGHNT and CDR2 is YENEEA in the germline V gene. Trimming pared 5 bases from V and 3 bases from J, leaving 19 bases between. The CDR3 protein is CASSPGRRGAEETQYF. DNA of the CDR3: TGTGCCAGCAGCCCAGGGAGGCGAGGGGCCGAAGAGACCCAGTACTTC.

This chain connects TRBV5-8 to TRBJ1-1; D uncertain. In germline, CDR1 is SGHTS, CDR2 YDEGEE. The CDR3 spans 15 residues. The germline V and J ends were trimmed by 6 bases and 7 bases, with 22 bases remaining between them. In nucleotides, the CDR3 is TGTGCCAGCATGGGTTTGTGGAGGACCTGGGGTGAAGCTTTCTTT. This encodes CASMGLWRTWGEAFF.

The J gene is TRBJ1-3, the V gene TRBV5-8, with a possible D match to TRBD1 (6 bases). The CDR3 consists of 14 residues. CDR1 and CDR2 from the germline V gene are SGHTS and YDEGEE. V was clipped by 4 bases and J by 7 bases, with 15 bases between them. CDR3 region: CASSPQGSWNTIYF. The DNA for the CDR3 is TGTGCCAGCAGCCCGCAGGGGAGTTGGAACACCATATATTTT.

The chain employs TRBV6-1 and TRBJ1-2, with 8 nucleotides matching TRBD1. V gave up 0 bases and J gave up 5 bases; unmatched junction bases: 8. CDR1 is MNHNS, CDR2 SASEGT, per germline. The CDR3 sequence is 16 residues long. The CDR3 reads CASSEASRGRRYGYTF. CDR3 nucleotide sequence: TGTGCCAGCAGTGAAGCGAGCAGGGGGCGCCGGTATGGCTACACCTTC.

The chain recombines TRBV9 with TRBJ2-5; 8 nucleotides agree with TRBD2. CDR1 and CDR2 from the germline V gene are SGDLS and YYNGEE. The CDR3 has 15 residues. V shed 2 bases, J shed 1 base, and the junction held 4 bases outside the gene matches. In DNA, the CDR3 is TGTGCCAGCAGCGTTAGCGGGGTCCTCCAAGAGACCCAGTACTTC. Translated, it gives CASSVSGVLQETQYF.

This clone was seen a few times. V is TRBV10-3 and J is TRBJ1-2; TRBD1 is a possible D gene (5 bases). The germline V gene has CDR1 ENHRY and CDR2 SYGVKD. The V and J ends lost 0 bases and 7 bases respectively, with 12 bases between them. The CDR3 totals 14 residues. The CDR3 sequence: CAISESKGPGGYTF. The CDR3 DNA reads TGTGCCATCAGTGAGTCTAAGGGGCCAGGTGGCTACACCTTC.

This clone was observed a few times. V and J are TRBV18 and TRBJ1-3; unclear D gene. Trimming removed 4 bases at V and 0 bases at J, with 13 bases between. Germline V gene lookup returns CDR1 KGHSH and CDR2 LQKENI. This CDR3 has 16 amino acids. CDR3 protein: CASSQSGPSSGNTIYF. The CDR3 DNA reads as TGTGCCAGCTCACAATCTGGGCCCTCCTCTGGAAACACCATATATTTT.

The gene calls are TRBV2 and TRBJ1-5; 9 nucleotides agree with TRBD1. Trimming cost V 6 bases and J 4 bases; bases outside gene matches: 4. Germline-derived CDR1 and CDR2 are SNHLY and FYNNEI. The CDR3 extends over 14 amino acids. The CDR3: CASRGDRANQPQHF. For the CDR3, the DNA is TGTGCCAGCAGGGGGGACAGGGCTAATCAGCCCCAGCATTTT.

The chain carries TRBV7-6 and TRBJ1-5, with D unresolved. This CDR3 has 14 amino acids. Trimming shortened V by 0 bases and J by 2 bases, and 5 bases separated the two germline ends. Looked up from germline, CDR1 is SGHVS and CDR2 is FNYEAQ. The CDR3 region is CASSLAAGNQPQHF. The CDR3 bases are TGTGCCAGCAGCTTAGCGGCCGGCAATCAGCCCCAGCATTTT.

In its sample, this clone was seen once. V and J are TRBV6-2 or TRBV6-3 and TRBJ2-2; D is perhaps TRBD2 (5 bases). V dropped 3 bases and J dropped 7 bases, with 9 bases sitting between them. Germline loops: CDR1 MNHEY, CDR2 SVGEGT. The CDR3 spans 13 residues. This CDR3 reads CASSYLRGGELFF. In DNA form, the CDR3 reads TGTGCCAGCAGTTATCTCCGGGGCGGGGAGCTGTTTTTT.

This chain uses TRBV24-1 with TRBJ1-1; 7 positions match TRBD1. Germline lookup yields CDR1 KGHDR and CDR2 SFDVKD. V lost 7 bases, J lost 1 base, and 5 bases stayed unmatched. The CDR3 runs to 14 residues. This CDR3 is CATSATGTNTEAFF. CDR3 coding DNA: TGTGCCACCAGCGCGACAGGGACGAACACTGAAGCTTTCTTT.

Here the CDR3 DNA reads TGTGCCAGCAGCCCACGGACTAACTCGTACGAGCAGTACTTC. Its protein is CASSPRTNSYEQYF. The chain is built from TRBV5-4 and TRBJ2-7; TRBD2 might be the D (6 bases). Trimming removed 4 bases at V and 4 bases at J, with 15 bases between. Germline V gene lookup returns CDR1 SGHNT and CDR2 YYREEE (reference sequence). The CDR3 is made up of 14 amino acids. Looking up the rest from reference TRBV5-4 and TRBJ2-7 gives the full variable domain: ETGVTQSPTHLIKTRGQQVTLRCSSQSGHNTVSWYQQALGQGPQFIFQYYREEENGRGNFPPRFSGLQFPNYSSELNVNALELDDSALYLCASSPRTNSYEQYFGPGTRLTVT.

The chain combines TRBV7-9 with TRBJ2-3; 7 bases fit TRBD2. The CDR3 loop spans 16 amino acids. The trim removed 4 bases at V and 2 bases at J, leaving 9 bases unmatched. The germline CDR1 and CDR2 sequences are SEHNR and FQNEAQ (reference sequence). The chain's CDR3 is CASSSLGGSTTDTQYF. For the CDR3, the DNA is TGTGCCAGCAGCTCCCTCGGGGGGTCCACCACAGATACGCAGTATTTT. The variable domain in full, with the rest retrieved from reference TRBV7-9 and TRBJ2-3, is DTGVSQNPRHKITKRGQNVTFRCDPISEHNRLYWYRQTLGQGPEFLTYFQNEAQLEKSRLLSDRFSAERPKGSFSTLEIQRTEQGDSAMYLCASSSLGGSTTDTQYFGPGTRLTVL.

To note about this clone: The same CDR3 arises from other DNA sequences in this sample as well. The V and J genes are TRBV2 and TRBJ1-4; 10 bases fit TRBD1. With V trimmed by 6 bases and J by 7 bases, 2 bases remained unmatched. Germline V CDR1 and CDR2: SNHLY, FYNNEI. CDR3 length: 13 amino acids. The CDR3 sequence: CASSGTGAEKLFF. The CDR3, as DNA: TGTGCCAGCAGCGGGACAGGGGCTGAAAAACTGTTTTTT. The full variable domain, its missing parts supplied by reference TRBV2 and TRBJ1-4, is EPEVTQTPSHQVTQMGQEVILRCVPISNHLYFYWYRQILGQKVEFLVSFYNNEISEKSEIFDDQFSVERPDGSNFTLKIRSTKLEDSAMYFCASSGTGAEKLFFGSGTQLSVL.

This rearrangement joins TRBV6-2 or TRBV6-3 to TRBJ2-7, with TRBD2 matching over 11 bases. Germline V gene sequence: CDR1 MNHEY, CDR2 SVGEGT. Trimming cost V 6 bases and J 2 bases; bases outside gene matches: 3. This CDR3 spans 14 amino acids. This CDR3 is CASSIAGGPYEQYF. CDR3 DNA sequence: TGTGCCAGCAGCATAGCGGGGGGGCCCTACGAGCAGTACTTC.

The chain couples TRBV24-1 to TRBJ2-1; the D gene is possibly TRBD1 (6 bases). This CDR3 contains 15 residues. Germline loops: CDR1 KGHDR, CDR2 SFDVKD. V was cut by 4 bases and J by 5 bases, with 14 bases left in between. The CDR3 reads CATSDSSDSNNEQFF. CDR3 nucleotide sequence: TGTGCCACCAGTGACAGTTCGGACAGCAACAATGAGCAGTTCTTC.

The chain carries TRBV2 and TRBJ2-3; 12 bases align to TRBD2. Losses at the gene ends were 6 bases for V and 3 bases for J; bases not matched to a gene: 4. The CDR3 has 15 residues. CDR1 is SNHLY, CDR2 FYNNEI, per germline. CDR3 region: CASRLGLAGTDTQYF. The CDR3 coding sequence is TGTGCCAGCAGACTGGGACTAGCGGGTACAGATACGCAGTATTTT.

This chain connects TRBV11-1 to TRBJ2-7, with a weak D call TRBD1 (5 bases). V lost 5 bases to trimming and J lost 1 base, with 9 bases between them. The CDR3 is 13 amino acids. CDR1 is SGHAT, CDR2 FQDESV, per germline (reference sequence). CDR3 in amino acids: CASSPDSSYEQYF. The CDR3 coding sequence is TGTGCCAGCAGCCCCGACAGTTCCTACGAGCAGTACTTC.

In the case of this clone: A much more abundant neighbour one base away suggests this may be a read error. The chain links TRBV9 to TRBJ1-1, with a weak D call TRBD1 (6 bases). V gave up 0 bases and J gave up 3 bases, with 9 bases separating them. CDR1 is SGDLS and CDR2 is YYNGEE in the germline V gene. The CDR3 totals 14 residues. The CDR3 DNA is TGTGCCAGCAGCGTAGTGGCAGGGGACACTGAAGCTTTCTTT. It is translated as CASSVVAGDTEAFF.

The CDR3 reads CASSLSRAREKLFF. The CDR3 DNA is TGTGCCAGCAGCTTAAGCAGGGCGCGGGAAAAACTGTTTTTT. This chain uses TRBV7-9 with TRBJ1-4, with TRBD1 as a possible D gene (5 bases). CDR1 and CDR2 from the germline V gene are SEHNR and FQNEAQ (reference sequence). V lost 2 bases and J lost 8, with 12 bases in between. CDR3 length: 14 amino acids.

The chain is built from TRBV30 and TRBJ2-7, with D maybe TRBD1 (6 bases). Germline V gives CDR1 GTSNPN, CDR2 SVGIG (reference sequence). The CDR3 consists of 13 residues. Trimming cost V 5 bases and J 2 bases, with 13 bases left between them. In DNA form, the CDR3 reads TGTGCCTGGGCCGGACAGTGGGCCTACGAGCAGTACTTC. Translated: CAWAGQWAYEQYF.